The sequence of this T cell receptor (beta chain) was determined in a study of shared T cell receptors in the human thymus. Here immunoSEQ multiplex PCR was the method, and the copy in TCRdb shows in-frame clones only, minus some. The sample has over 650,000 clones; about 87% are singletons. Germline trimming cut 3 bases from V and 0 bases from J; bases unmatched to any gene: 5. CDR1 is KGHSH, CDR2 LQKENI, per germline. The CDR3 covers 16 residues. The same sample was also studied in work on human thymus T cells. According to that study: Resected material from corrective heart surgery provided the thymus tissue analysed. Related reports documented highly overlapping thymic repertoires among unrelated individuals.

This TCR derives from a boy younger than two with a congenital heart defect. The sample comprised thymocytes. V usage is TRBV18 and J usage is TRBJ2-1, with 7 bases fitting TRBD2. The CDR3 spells CASSPQLANSYNEQFF. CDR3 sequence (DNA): TGTGCCAGCTCACCCCAACTAGCGAACTCCTACAATGAGCAGTTCTTC.